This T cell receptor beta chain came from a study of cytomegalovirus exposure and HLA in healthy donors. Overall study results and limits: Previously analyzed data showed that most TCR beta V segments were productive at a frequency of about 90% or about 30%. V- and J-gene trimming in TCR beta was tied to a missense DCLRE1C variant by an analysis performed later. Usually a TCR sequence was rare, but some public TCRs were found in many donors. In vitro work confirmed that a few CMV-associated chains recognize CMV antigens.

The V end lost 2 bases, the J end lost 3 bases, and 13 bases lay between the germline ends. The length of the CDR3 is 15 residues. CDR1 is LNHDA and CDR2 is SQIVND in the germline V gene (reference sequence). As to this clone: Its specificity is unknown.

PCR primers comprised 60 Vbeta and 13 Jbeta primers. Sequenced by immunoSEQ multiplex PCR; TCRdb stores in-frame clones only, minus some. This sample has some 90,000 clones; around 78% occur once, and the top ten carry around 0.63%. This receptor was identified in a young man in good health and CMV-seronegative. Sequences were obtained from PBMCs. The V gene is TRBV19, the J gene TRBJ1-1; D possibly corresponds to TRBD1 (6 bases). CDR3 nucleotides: TGTGCCAGTAGTATACCAGGGGCCAGATACACTGAAGCTTTCTTT. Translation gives CASSIPGARYTEAFF.